What follows describes a single T cell receptor (beta chain). What it binds is unknown. These data belong to a study of beta chain features in type 1 diabetes. Study-wide points: Moderately but significantly shorter TCRB CDR3s were found in Type 1 diabetes patients in all four CD4+ subsets.

The entirety of the isolated RNA underwent reverse transcription, so expressed TCRB transcripts were sequenced. Produced via immunoSEQ multiplex PCR; TCRdb's table is partial and in-frame only. The table lists 200,000 to 300,000 clones, roughly a tenth of them singletons. V lost 4 bases to trimming and J lost 8 bases, with 22 bases between them. The CDR3 covers 16 residues. Per the germline V gene, CDR1 is SGHRS and CDR2 is YFSETQ. This chain links TRBV5-1 with TRBJ2-4; the D gene is possibly TRBD2 (6 bases). The clonotype originates from a young man with type 1 diabetes. Input material: naive CD4+ T cells from blood. The chain's CDR3 is CASSRGAGIEFDIQYF. The CDR3 DNA reads TGCGCCAGCAGCCGCGGGGCAGGGATAGAATTTGACATTCAGTACTTC.